The 3 T cell receptor beta chains reported below all come from one sample, sequenced in a study of CXCR3-negative and CXCR3-positive naive CD8 T cells (dated by TCRdb to about 2019). The data were produced on a NextSeq 550. The Human TCR Profiling Kit (MiLaboratory) was used to make UMI-labeled 5' RACE TRB cDNA libraries. Reads reprocessed by TCRdb are summarized as one entry per CDR3 protein sequence, and DNA is absent. In this sample's table one finds about 53,000 distinct CDR3 sequences. Approximately 0.45% of the sample is held by the ten biggest clonotypes. Sequencing was carried out using naive CXCR3- CD8+ T cells from blood. Interpreted using the paper, the cell subset or site label stands for: CD45RO-CCR7+CD27+CD95- naive CD8+ T cells lacking CXCR3 (TNR3-). The receptors here all came from a human donor in good health. Some clones in this sample may be carry-over from other donors' samples.

The gene calls are TRBV29-1 and TRBJ2-7; TCRdb names TRBD1, which stays unverified in the absence of DNA. This CDR3 contains 13 residues. Germline V gene lookup returns CDR1 SQVTM and CDR2 ANQGSEA. CDR3 sequence reads: CSVETGDRYEQYF.

This sequence joins TRBV6-2 or TRBV6-3 and TRBJ2-1; TCRdb calls TRBD1, which cannot be checked without DNA. The CDR3 runs 15 residues. Germline V gene sequence: CDR1 MNHEY, CDR2 SVGEGT. CDR3 sequence: CASSYQGGANNEQFF.

V and J are TRBV5-5 and TRBJ2-5; TCRdb lists TRBD2, though no DNA is available to test this call. The CDR3 sequence is 17 residues long. CDR1 SGHKS and CDR2 YYEKEE come from the germline V gene (reference sequence). The CDR3 loop reads CASSLGSSPIAIETQYF.